A selection of T cell receptor beta chains follows, all from one sample in a study of T-cell memory formation after mild COVID-19. One entry per CDR3 protein, called by TCRdb with MiXCR from the 5' RACE reads. The sample gives 150,000 to 200,000 distinct CDR3 sequences, 11% of which show up once; 3.8% is in the top ten. The specimen sequenced was PBMCs or a T cell subset sorted from them (not recorded which). These receptors were obtained from a man between 18 and 35 years old who had mild COVID-19 (a few samples of this study predate the infection). Cell type and time point are not known. Each CDR3 is given with its conserved first and last residue. Each record gives: CDR3 length, clone size, J gene, V gene, D gene, CDR3 protein, CDR3 DNA. The D gene is left open where the match is weak. Expanded clones are given a class, and other clones once, few, many or no size at all.

len: 16
abundance: few
j_gene: TRBJ2-3
v_gene: TRBV19
d_gene: TRBD1
CDR3aa: CASSNRRTGGTDTQYF
CDR3nt: TGTGCCAGTAGTAATCGGCGGACAGGTGGCACAGATACGCAGTATTTT

len: 12
abundance: few
j_gene: TRBJ1-6
v_gene: TRBV9
d_gene: NA
CDR3aa: CASSSNYSPLHF
CDR3nt: TGTGCCAGCAGCTCCAATTATTCACCCCTCCACTTT

len: 14
abundance: NA
j_gene: TRBJ1-5
v_gene: TRBV27
d_gene: NA
CDR3aa: CASSFSNSNQPQHF
CDR3nt: TGTGCCAGCAGTTTCTCCAATAGCAATCAGCCCCAGCATTTT

len: 15
abundance: few
j_gene: TRBJ2-7
v_gene: TRBV5-5
d_gene: NA
CDR3aa: CASSLEGSKTYEQYF
CDR3nt: TGTGCCAGCAGCTTGGAAGGAAGTAAAACCTACGAGCAGTACTTC

len: 15
abundance: few
j_gene: TRBJ2-7
v_gene: TRBV7-2
d_gene: TRBD1
CDR3aa: CASSLVGDRADEQYF
CDR3nt: TGTGCCAGCAGCTTAGTTGGGGACAGGGCAGACGAGCAGTACTTC

len: 16
abundance: few
j_gene: TRBJ1-4
v_gene: TRBV4-3
d_gene: NA
CDR3aa: CASSQVVRVKDEKLFF
CDR3nt: TGCGCCAGCAGCCAAGTTGTTAGGGTGAAGGATGAAAAACTGTTTTTT

len: 16
abundance: NA
j_gene: TRBJ2-3
v_gene: TRBV19
d_gene: TRBD2
CDR3aa: CASSLGTSGPTDTQYF
CDR3nt: TGTGCCAGTAGTTTAGGGACTAGCGGACCCACAGATACGCAGTATTTT

len: 11
abundance: few
j_gene: TRBJ1-5
v_gene: TRBV6-1
d_gene: NA
CDR3aa: CASSEFQPQHF
CDR3nt: TGTGCCAGCAGTGAATTTCAGCCCCAGCATTTT

len: 17
abundance: many
j_gene: TRBJ1-2
v_gene: TRBV12-3/TRBV12-4
d_gene: TRBD1
CDR3aa: CASSFLLYRGKNYGYTF
CDR3nt: TGTGCCAGCAGTTTCCTTCTCTACAGGGGGAAGAACTATGGCTACACCTTC

len: 16
abundance: NA
j_gene: TRBJ2-4
v_gene: TRBV5-6
d_gene: TRBD2
CDR3aa: CASSPTSGLAKNIQYF
CDR3nt: TGTGCCAGCAGCCCCACTAGCGGTTTAGCCAAAAACATTCAGTACTTC

len: 14
abundance: NA
j_gene: TRBJ2-1
v_gene: TRBV5-1
d_gene: NA
CDR3aa: CASSLLGVPNEQFF
CDR3nt: TGCGCCAGCAGCTTGCTAGGGGTTCCTAATGAGCAGTTCTTC

len: 14
abundance: many
j_gene: TRBJ2-2
v_gene: TRBV4-3
d_gene: TRBD2
CDR3aa: CASSQEGGAGELFF
CDR3nt: TGCGCCAGCAGCCAAGAGGGAGGGGCCGGGGAGCTGTTTTTT

len: 15
abundance: few
j_gene: TRBJ1-6
v_gene: TRBV5-1
d_gene: TRBD1
CDR3aa: CASSLAGTANSPLHF
CDR3nt: TGCGCCAGCAGCTTGGCCGGGACAGCAAATTCACCCCTCCACTTT

len: 15
abundance: NA
j_gene: TRBJ2-4
v_gene: TRBV12-3/TRBV12-4
d_gene: NA
CDR3aa: CASTHEGLAKNIQYF
CDR3nt: TGTGCCAGCACCCACGAGGGGTTAGCCAAAAACATTCAGTACTTC

len: 13
abundance: few
j_gene: TRBJ2-4
v_gene: TRBV29-1
d_gene: NA
CDR3aa: CSALQGAKNIQYF
CDR3nt: TGCAGCGCCTTACAGGGAGCCAAAAACATTCAGTACTTC

len: 14
abundance: few
j_gene: TRBJ2-2
v_gene: TRBV5-5
d_gene: NA
CDR3aa: CASILRGGTGELFF
CDR3nt: TGTGCCAGCATCCTGAGGGGAGGCACCGGGGAGCTGTTTTTT

len: 15
abundance: few
j_gene: TRBJ2-2
v_gene: TRBV9
d_gene: TRBD2
CDR3aa: CASSVTSAYTGELFF
CDR3nt: TGTGCCAGCAGCGTAACTAGCGCCTACACCGGGGAGCTGTTTTTT

len: 14
abundance: NA
j_gene: TRBJ2-3
v_gene: TRBV4-3
d_gene: NA
CDR3aa: CASSHEGPADTQYF
CDR3nt: TGCGCCAGCAGCCACGAGGGGCCCGCAGATACGCAGTATTTT

len: 15
abundance: NA
j_gene: TRBJ1-1
v_gene: TRBV15
d_gene: NA
CDR3aa: CATSRDGSGSTEAFF
CDR3nt: TGTGCCACCAGCAGAGATGGGAGTGGGAGCACTGAAGCTTTCTTT

len: 14
abundance: many
j_gene: TRBJ2-1
v_gene: TRBV7-2
d_gene: NA
CDR3aa: CASSWTRSGQEQFF
CDR3nt: TGTGCCAGCAGCTGGACCCGATCAGGACAGGAGCAGTTCTTC

len: 16
abundance: few
j_gene: TRBJ2-1
v_gene: TRBV25-1
d_gene: TRBD2
CDR3aa: CASSLSASGGYNEQFF
CDR3nt: TGTGCCAGCAGCCTGTCCGCTAGCGGGGGCTACAATGAGCAGTTCTTC

len: 15
abundance: NA
j_gene: TRBJ2-6
v_gene: TRBV4-1
d_gene: NA
CDR3aa: CASSQEGAGANVLTF
CDR3nt: TGCGCCAGCAGCCAGGAAGGGGCTGGGGCCAACGTCCTGACTTTC

len: 15
abundance: few
j_gene: TRBJ1-5
v_gene: TRBV4-3
d_gene: NA
CDR3aa: CASSHAHNGNQPQHF
CDR3nt: TGCGCCAGCAGCCATGCCCATAATGGCAATCAGCCCCAGCATTTT

len: 15
abundance: few
j_gene: TRBJ2-1
v_gene: TRBV12-3/TRBV12-4
d_gene: NA
CDR3aa: CASSVTGSSYNEQFF
CDR3nt: TGTGCCAGCAGTGTAACAGGGAGCTCCTACAATGAGCAGTTCTTC

len: 15
abundance: NA
j_gene: TRBJ2-7
v_gene: TRBV7-2
d_gene: TRBD2
CDR3aa: CASSHPRGGAYEQYF
CDR3nt: TGTGCCAGCAGCCACCCCCGGGGGGGTGCCTACGAGCAGTACTTC

len: 14
abundance: NA
j_gene: TRBJ2-1
v_gene: TRBV5-1
d_gene: NA
CDR3aa: CASSLPGGRNEQFF
CDR3nt: TGCGCCAGCAGCTTGCCAGGGGGGAGGAATGAGCAGTTCTTC

len: 14
abundance: NA
j_gene: TRBJ2-3
v_gene: TRBV29-1
d_gene: NA
CDR3aa: CSVEHLGGIGTQYF
CDR3nt: TGCAGCGTTGAACATCTTGGCGGGATCGGTACGCAGTATTTT

len: 14
abundance: NA
j_gene: TRBJ2-4
v_gene: TRBV18
d_gene: NA
CDR3aa: CASSPLNGKNIQYF
CDR3nt: TGTGCCAGCTCACCACTTAACGGGAAAAACATTCAGTACTTC

len: 13
abundance: NA
j_gene: TRBJ1-5
v_gene: TRBV2
d_gene: TRBD1
CDR3aa: CASRATGDQPQHF
CDR3nt: TGTGCCAGCAGGGCGACAGGGGATCAGCCCCAGCATTTT

len: 16
abundance: many
j_gene: TRBJ2-3
v_gene: TRBV27
d_gene: NA
CDR3aa: CASSPTPVYLTDTQYF
CDR3nt: TGTGCCAGCAGTCCGACCCCTGTCTACCTCACAGATACGCAGTATTTT

len: 13
abundance: NA
j_gene: TRBJ1-5
v_gene: TRBV6-2/TRBV6-3
d_gene: TRBD1
CDR3aa: CASSWTGLQPQHF
CDR3nt: TGTGCCAGCAGTTGGACAGGGCTTCAGCCCCAGCATTTT

len: 16
abundance: NA
j_gene: TRBJ2-3
v_gene: TRBV5-1
d_gene: TRBD2
CDR3aa: CASSQTLAGGPGTQYF
CDR3nt: TGCGCCAGCAGCCAAACCCTAGCGGGGGGGCCGGGTACGCAGTATTTT

len: 16
abundance: few
j_gene: TRBJ2-7
v_gene: TRBV29-1
d_gene: NA
CDR3aa: CSVVSSTHRRHYEQYF
CDR3nt: TGCAGCGTTGTAAGTTCGACACACCGGAGGCACTACGAGCAGTACTTC

len: 16
abundance: few
j_gene: TRBJ1-4
v_gene: TRBV4-2
d_gene: TRBD1
CDR3aa: CASSPDRGTVSEKLFF
CDR3nt: TGTGCCAGCAGCCCTGATCGGGGGACAGTCTCTGAAAAACTGTTTTTT

len: 12
abundance: few
j_gene: TRBJ1-1
v_gene: TRBV3-1
d_gene: NA
CDR3aa: CATTQGNTEAFF
CDR3nt: TGTGCCACAACACAGGGAAACACTGAAGCTTTCTTT

len: 15
abundance: many
j_gene: TRBJ2-1
v_gene: TRBV7-2
d_gene: NA
CDR3aa: CASSRSRGPYNEQFF
CDR3nt: TGTGCCAGCAGCCGGTCGAGGGGCCCCTACAATGAGCAGTTCTTC

len: 14
abundance: NA
j_gene: TRBJ1-2
v_gene: TRBV5-5
d_gene: NA
CDR3aa: CASSLGTVPKGYTF
CDR3nt: TGTGCCAGCAGCTTGGGGACAGTCCCTAAAGGCTACACCTTC

len: 15
abundance: NA
j_gene: TRBJ2-4
v_gene: TRBV11-2
d_gene: TRBD1
CDR3aa: CASRIPGQAKNIQYF
CDR3nt: TGTGCCAGCAGGATTCCGGGACAGGCCAAAAACATTCAGTACTTC

len: 12
abundance: few
j_gene: TRBJ2-3
v_gene: TRBV5-1
d_gene: TRBD1
CDR3aa: CASNRDRDTQYF
CDR3nt: TGCGCCAGTAACCGGGACAGAGATACGCAGTATTTT

len: 14
abundance: NA
j_gene: TRBJ2-1
v_gene: TRBV25-1
d_gene: TRBD1
CDR3aa: CASSLRTGTLEQFF
CDR3nt: TGTGCCAGCAGTTTGCGGACAGGGACCTTGGAGCAGTTCTTC

len: 15
abundance: NA
j_gene: TRBJ1-3
v_gene: TRBV12-3/TRBV12-4
d_gene: NA
CDR3aa: CASRLRGGTGNTIYF
CDR3nt: TGTGCCAGCAGACTCCGAGGGGGGACTGGAAACACCATATATTTT

len: 15
abundance: NA
j_gene: TRBJ1-2
v_gene: TRBV6-2/TRBV6-3
d_gene: NA
CDR3aa: CASSPPRGVSYGYTF
CDR3nt: TGTGCCAGCAGTCCACCCCGAGGGGTCTCCTATGGCTACACCTTC

len: 14
abundance: NA
j_gene: TRBJ2-5
v_gene: TRBV11-2
d_gene: NA
CDR3aa: CASSSLQGSQTQYF
CDR3nt: TGTGCCAGCAGCTCCCTACAGGGCTCCCAGACCCAGTACTTC

len: 17
abundance: few
j_gene: TRBJ2-3
v_gene: TRBV20-1
d_gene: TRBD2
CDR3aa: CSARAPNLAGITDTQYF
CDR3nt: TGCAGTGCTAGGGCTCCTAACCTAGCGGGGATCACAGATACGCAGTATTTT

len: 14
abundance: NA
j_gene: TRBJ1-6
v_gene: TRBV5-1
d_gene: NA
CDR3aa: CASSLGDANSPLHF
CDR3nt: TGCGCCAGCAGCTTGGGGGACGCCAATTCACCCCTCCACTTT

len: 12
abundance: few
j_gene: TRBJ1-2
v_gene: TRBV7-2
d_gene: NA
CDR3aa: CASSQGYEGYTF
CDR3nt: TGTGCCAGCAGCCAAGGGTACGAAGGCTACACCTTC

len: 16
abundance: few
j_gene: TRBJ2-1
v_gene: TRBV12-5
d_gene: TRBD2
CDR3aa: CASGLVRGGVYNEQFF
CDR3nt: TGTGCTAGTGGTTTGGTTCGGGGGGGGGTCTACAATGAGCAGTTCTTC

len: 17
abundance: NA
j_gene: TRBJ2-5
v_gene: TRBV6-1
d_gene: TRBD2
CDR3aa: CASSEGLTSGEGETQYF
CDR3nt: TGTGCCAGCAGTGAAGGTTTGACTAGCGGGGAGGGGGAGACCCAGTACTTC

len: 16
abundance: NA
j_gene: TRBJ2-1
v_gene: TRBV19
d_gene: NA
CDR3aa: CATSATAADAHNEQFF
CDR3nt: TGTGCCACCTCAGCGACAGCAGCAGATGCCCACAATGAGCAGTTCTTC

len: 14
abundance: NA
j_gene: TRBJ2-1
v_gene: TRBV20-1
d_gene: NA
CDR3aa: CSAKFGVWGNEQFF
CDR3nt: TGCAGTGCTAAGTTCGGGGTTTGGGGCAATGAGCAGTTCTTC

len: 14
abundance: few
j_gene: TRBJ1-1
v_gene: TRBV4-3
d_gene: NA
CDR3aa: CASSQARRNTEAFF
CDR3nt: TGCGCCAGCAGCCAAGCTAGGCGCAACACTGAAGCTTTCTTT

len: 16
abundance: few
j_gene: TRBJ2-2
v_gene: TRBV5-5
d_gene: TRBD2
CDR3aa: CASSSLAGGPTGELFF
CDR3nt: TGTGCCAGCAGCTCTTTAGCGGGGGGCCCCACCGGGGAGCTGTTTTTT